This T cell receptor (beta chain) was profiled in a study of blood T cell repertoires in COVID-19. V was clipped by 1 base and J by 7 bases; unmatched bases: 12. CDR1 is SGHVS, CDR2 FNYEAQ, per germline. This CDR3 has 18 amino acids. The method was immunoSEQ multiplex PCR; TCRdb's version includes in-frame clones alone and lacks a portion of them. Among about 140,000 clones listed, 84% were seen once. The receptor's source is a human donor in a cohort sampled during active COVID-19. Sequenced input: peripheral blood. The chain uses TRBV7-6 and TRBJ2-7; 14 bases are shared with TRBD2. The CDR3: CASSLGTSGGNPPGEQYF. CDR3 nucleotides: TGTGCCAGCAGCTTAGGGACTAGCGGGGGGAATCCCCCGGGGGAGCAGTACTTC. Combining the CDR3 with reference TRBV7-6 and TRBJ2-7 gives the whole variable domain GAGVSQSPRYKVTKRGQDVALRCDPISGHVSLYWYRQALGQGPEFLTYFNYEAQQDKSGLPNDRFSAERPEGSISTLTIQRTEQRDSAMYRCASSLGTSGGNPPGEQYFGPGTRLTVT.